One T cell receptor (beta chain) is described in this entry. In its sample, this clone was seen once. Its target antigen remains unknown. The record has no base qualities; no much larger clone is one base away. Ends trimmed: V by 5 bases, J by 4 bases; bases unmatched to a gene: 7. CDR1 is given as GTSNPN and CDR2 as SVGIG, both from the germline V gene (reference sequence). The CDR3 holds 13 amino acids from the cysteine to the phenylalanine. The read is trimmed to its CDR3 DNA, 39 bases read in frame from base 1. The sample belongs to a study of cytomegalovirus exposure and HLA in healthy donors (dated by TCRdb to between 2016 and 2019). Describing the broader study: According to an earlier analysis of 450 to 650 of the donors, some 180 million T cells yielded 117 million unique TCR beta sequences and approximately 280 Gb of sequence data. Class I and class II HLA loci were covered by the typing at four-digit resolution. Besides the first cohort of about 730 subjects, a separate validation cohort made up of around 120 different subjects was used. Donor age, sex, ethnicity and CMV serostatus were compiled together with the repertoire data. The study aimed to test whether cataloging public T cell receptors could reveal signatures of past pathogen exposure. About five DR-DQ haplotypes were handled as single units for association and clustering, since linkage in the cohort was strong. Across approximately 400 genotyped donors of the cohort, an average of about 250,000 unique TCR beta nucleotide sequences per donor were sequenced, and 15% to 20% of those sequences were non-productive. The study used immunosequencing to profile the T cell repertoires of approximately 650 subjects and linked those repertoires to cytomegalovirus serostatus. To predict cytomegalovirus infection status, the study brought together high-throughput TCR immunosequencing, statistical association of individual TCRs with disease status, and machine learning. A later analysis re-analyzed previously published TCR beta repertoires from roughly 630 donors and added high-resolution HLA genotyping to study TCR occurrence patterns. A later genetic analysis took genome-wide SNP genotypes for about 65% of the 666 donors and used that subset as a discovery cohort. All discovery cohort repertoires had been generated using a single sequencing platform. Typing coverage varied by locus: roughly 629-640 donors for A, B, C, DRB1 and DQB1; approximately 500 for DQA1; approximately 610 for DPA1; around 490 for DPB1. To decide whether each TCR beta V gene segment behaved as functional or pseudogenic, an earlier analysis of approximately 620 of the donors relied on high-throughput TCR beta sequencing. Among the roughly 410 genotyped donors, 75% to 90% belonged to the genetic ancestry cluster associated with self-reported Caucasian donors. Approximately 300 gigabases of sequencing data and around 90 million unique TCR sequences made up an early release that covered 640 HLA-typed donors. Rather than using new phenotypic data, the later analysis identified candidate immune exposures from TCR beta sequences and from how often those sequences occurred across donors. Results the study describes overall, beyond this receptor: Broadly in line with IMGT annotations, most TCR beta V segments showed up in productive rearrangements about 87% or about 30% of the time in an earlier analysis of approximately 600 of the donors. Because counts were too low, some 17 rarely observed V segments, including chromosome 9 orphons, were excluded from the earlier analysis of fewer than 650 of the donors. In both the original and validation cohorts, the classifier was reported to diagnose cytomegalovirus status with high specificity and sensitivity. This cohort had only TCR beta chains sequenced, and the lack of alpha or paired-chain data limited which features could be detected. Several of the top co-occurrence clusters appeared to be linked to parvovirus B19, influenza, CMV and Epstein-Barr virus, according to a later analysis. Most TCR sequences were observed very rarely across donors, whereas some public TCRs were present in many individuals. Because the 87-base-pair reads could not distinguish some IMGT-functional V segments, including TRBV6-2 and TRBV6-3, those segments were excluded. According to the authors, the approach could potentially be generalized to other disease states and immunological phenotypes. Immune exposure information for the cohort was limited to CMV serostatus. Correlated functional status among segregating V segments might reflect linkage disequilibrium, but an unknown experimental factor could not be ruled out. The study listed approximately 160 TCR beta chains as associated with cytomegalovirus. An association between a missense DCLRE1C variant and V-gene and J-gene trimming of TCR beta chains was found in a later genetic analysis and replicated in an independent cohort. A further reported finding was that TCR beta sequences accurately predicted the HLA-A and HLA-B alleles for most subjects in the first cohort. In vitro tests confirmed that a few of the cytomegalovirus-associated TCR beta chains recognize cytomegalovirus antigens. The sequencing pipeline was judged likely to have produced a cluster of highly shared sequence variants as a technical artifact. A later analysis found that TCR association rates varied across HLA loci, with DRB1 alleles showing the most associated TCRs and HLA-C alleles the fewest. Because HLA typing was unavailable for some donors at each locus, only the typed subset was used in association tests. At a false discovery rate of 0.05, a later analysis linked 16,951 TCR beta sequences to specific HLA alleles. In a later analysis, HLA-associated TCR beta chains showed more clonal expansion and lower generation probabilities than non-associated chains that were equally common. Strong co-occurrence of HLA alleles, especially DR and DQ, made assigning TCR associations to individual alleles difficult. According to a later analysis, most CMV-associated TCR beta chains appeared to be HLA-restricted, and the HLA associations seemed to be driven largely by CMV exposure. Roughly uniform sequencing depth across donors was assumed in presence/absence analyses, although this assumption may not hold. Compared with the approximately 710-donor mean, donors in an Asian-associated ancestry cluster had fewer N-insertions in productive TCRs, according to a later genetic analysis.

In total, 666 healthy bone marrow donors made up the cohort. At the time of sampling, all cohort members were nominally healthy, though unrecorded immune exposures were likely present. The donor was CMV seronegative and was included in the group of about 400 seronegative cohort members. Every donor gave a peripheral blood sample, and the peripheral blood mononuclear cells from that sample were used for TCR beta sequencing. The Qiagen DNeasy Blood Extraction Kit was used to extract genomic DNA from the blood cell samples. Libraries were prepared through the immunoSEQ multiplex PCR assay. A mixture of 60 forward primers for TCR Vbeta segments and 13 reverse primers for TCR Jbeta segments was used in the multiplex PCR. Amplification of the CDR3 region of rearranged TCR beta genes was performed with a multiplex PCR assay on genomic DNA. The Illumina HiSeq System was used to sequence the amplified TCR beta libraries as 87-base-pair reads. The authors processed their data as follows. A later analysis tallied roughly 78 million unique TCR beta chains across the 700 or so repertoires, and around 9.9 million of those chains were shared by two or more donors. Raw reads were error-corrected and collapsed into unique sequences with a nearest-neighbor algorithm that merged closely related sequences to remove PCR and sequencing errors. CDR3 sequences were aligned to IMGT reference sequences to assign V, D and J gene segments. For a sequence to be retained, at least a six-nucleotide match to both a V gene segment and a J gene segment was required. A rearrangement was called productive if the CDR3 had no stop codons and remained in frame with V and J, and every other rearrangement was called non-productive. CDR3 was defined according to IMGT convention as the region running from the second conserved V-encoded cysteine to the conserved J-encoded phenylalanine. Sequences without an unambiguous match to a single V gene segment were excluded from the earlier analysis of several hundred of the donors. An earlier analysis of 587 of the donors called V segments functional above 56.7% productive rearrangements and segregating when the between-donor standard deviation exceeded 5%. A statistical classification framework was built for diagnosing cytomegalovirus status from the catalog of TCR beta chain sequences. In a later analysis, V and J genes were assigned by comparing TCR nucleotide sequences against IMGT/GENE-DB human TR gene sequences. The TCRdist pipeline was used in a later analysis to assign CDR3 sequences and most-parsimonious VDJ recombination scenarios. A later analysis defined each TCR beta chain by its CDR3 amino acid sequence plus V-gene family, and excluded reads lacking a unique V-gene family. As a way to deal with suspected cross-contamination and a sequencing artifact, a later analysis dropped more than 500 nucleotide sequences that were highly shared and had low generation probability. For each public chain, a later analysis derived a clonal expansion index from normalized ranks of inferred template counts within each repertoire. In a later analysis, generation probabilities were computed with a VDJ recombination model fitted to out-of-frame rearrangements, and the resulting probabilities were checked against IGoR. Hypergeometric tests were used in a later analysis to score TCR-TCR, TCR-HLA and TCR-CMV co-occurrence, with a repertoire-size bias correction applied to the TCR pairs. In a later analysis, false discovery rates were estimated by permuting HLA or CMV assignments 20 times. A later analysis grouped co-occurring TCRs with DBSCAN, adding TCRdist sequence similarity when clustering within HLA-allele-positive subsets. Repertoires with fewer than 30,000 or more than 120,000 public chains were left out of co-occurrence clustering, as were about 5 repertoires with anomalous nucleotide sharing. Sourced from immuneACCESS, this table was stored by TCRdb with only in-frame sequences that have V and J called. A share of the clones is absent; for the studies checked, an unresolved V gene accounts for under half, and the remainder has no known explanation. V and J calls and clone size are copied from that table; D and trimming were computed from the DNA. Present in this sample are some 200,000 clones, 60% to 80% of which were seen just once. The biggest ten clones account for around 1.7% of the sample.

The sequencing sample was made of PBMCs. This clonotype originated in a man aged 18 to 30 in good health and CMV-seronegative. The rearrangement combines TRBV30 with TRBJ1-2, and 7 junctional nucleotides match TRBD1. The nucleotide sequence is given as TGTGCCTGGTACACAGGGGAGTTCTATGGCTACACCTTC. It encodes CAWYTGEFYGYTF.